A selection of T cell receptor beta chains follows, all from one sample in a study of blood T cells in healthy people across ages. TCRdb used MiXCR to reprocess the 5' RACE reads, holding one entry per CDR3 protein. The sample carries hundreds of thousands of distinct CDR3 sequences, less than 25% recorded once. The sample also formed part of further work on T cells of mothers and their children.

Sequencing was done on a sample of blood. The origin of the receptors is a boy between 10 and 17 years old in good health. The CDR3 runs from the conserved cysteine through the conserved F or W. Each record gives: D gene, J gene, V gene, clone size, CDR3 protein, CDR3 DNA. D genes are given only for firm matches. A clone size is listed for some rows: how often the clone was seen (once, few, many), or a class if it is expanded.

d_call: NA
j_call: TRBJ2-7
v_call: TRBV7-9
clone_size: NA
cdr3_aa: CASSSPGPQSYEQYF
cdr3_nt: TGTGCCAGCAGCTCCCCGGGACCCCAATCGTACGAGCAGTACTTC

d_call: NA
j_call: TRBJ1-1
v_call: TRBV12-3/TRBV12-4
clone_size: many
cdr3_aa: CASSPVWRDTEAFF
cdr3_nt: TGTGCCAGCAGTCCCGTATGGCGCGACACTGAAGCTTTCTTT

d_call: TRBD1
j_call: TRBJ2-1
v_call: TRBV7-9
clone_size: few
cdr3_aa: CASSLGDSNNEQFF
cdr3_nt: TGTGCCAGCAGCTTAGGGGACAGTAACAATGAGCAGTTCTTC

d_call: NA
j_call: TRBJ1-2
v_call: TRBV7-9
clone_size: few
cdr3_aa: CASSQTGSRYGYTF
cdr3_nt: TGTGCCAGCAGCCAGACAGGCTCCCGCTATGGCTACACCTTC

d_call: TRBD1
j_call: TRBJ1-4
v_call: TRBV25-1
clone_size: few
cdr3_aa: CASSAPGQGDEKLFF
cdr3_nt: TGTGCCAGCAGTGCGCCGGGACAGGGGGATGAAAAACTGTTTTTT

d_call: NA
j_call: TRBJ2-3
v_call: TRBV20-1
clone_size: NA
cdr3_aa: CSARQGTKSTDTQYF
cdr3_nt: TGCAGTGCGCGCCAGGGGACTAAGAGCACAGATACGCAGTATTTT

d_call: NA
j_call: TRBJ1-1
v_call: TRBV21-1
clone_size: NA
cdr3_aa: CASSRAGVTNGEAFF
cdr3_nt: TGTGCCAGCAGCCGGGCGGGGGTGACCAACGGTGAAGCTTTCTTT

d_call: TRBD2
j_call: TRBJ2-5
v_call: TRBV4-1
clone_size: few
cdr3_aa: CASSHGAGGPRETQYF
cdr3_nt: TGCGCCAGCAGCCATGGAGCGGGGGGACCACGAGAGACCCAGTACTTC

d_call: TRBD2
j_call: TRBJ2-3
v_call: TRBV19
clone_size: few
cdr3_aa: CASSIESGMDTQYF
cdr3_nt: TGTGCCAGTAGTATAGAGAGCGGGATGGATACGCAGTATTTT

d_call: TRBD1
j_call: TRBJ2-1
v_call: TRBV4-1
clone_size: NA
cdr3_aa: CASSHPPRDRAYNEQFF
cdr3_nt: TGCGCCAGCAGCCATCCCCCGAGGGACAGAGCTTACAATGAGCAGTTCTTC

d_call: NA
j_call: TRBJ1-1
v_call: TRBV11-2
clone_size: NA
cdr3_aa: CASSRRPGRKNTEAFF
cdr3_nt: TGTGCCAGCAGCCGGAGACCGGGTCGCAAGAACACTGAAGCTTTCTTT

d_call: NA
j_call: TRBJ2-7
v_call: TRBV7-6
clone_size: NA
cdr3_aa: CASSSEKYEQYF
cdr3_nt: TGTGCCAGCAGCTCCGAAAAATACGAGCAGTACTTC

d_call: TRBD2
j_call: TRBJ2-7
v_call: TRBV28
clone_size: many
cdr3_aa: CASSLAGGDVGVSYEQYF
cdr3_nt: TGTGCCAGCAGTTTAGCGGGAGGGGACGTAGGGGTTTCCTACGAGCAGTACTTC

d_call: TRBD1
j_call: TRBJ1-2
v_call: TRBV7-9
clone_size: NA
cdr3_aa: CASSLTGDAYGYTF
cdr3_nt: TGTGCCAGCAGCCTGACAGGGGATGCCTATGGCTACACCTTC

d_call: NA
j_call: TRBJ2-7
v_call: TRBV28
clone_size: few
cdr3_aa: CASGLQGGEQYF
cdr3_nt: TGTGCCAGCGGACTACAGGGAGGCGAGCAGTACTTC

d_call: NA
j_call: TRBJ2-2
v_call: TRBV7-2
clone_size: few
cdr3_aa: CASTGLAGELFF
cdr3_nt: TGTGCCAGCACGGGCTTAGCTGGGGAGCTGTTTTTT

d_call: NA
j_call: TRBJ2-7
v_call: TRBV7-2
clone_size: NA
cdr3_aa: CASSPTIVSAREQYF
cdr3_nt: TGTGCCAGCAGCCCTACGATCGTTTCTGCGCGAGAGCAGTACTTC

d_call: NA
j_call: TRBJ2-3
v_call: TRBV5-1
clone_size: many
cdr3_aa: CASSLGPSTDTQYF
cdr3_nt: TGTGCCAGCAGCTTGGGGCCTAGCACAGATACGCAGTATTTT

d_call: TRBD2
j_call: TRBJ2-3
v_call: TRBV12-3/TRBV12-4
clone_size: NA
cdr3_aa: CASSLSVLRETDTQYF
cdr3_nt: TGTGCCAGCAGTTTAAGCGTCCTGCGGGAGACAGATACGCAGTATTTT

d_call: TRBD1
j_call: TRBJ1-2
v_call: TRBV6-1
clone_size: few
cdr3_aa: CASSHTGVGYCGYTF
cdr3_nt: TGTGCCAGCAGTCACACAGGGGTCGGGTACTGTGGCTACACCTTC

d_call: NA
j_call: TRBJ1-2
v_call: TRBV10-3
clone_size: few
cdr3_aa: CAISETSEGYGYTF
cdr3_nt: TGTGCCATCAGTGAGACATCCGAGGGCTATGGCTACACCTTC

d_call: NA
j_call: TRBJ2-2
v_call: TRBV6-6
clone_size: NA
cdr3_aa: CASRVRSQGSGELFF
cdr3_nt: TGTGCCAGCAGGGTTCGATCACAGGGATCCGGGGAGCTGTTTTTT

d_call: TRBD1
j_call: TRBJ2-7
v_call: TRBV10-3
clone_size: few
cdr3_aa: CAISDPETGSSYEQYF
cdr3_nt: TGTGCCATCAGTGACCCGGAGACAGGGAGCTCCTACGAGCAGTACTTC

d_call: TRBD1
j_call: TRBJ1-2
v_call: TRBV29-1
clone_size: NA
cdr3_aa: CSGRDSYGYTF
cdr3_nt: TGCAGCGGCCGGGACAGCTATGGCTACACCTTC

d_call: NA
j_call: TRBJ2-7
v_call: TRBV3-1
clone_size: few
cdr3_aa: CASGIGGTYEQYF
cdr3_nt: TGTGCCAGCGGAATAGGCGGTACCTACGAGCAGTACTTC

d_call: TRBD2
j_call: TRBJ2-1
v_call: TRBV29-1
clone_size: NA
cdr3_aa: CSVGSEGSLPGLAMYNEQFF
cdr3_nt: TGCAGCGTCGGTAGCGAAGGGTCTCTCCCGGGACTAGCGATGTACAATGAGCAGTTCTTC

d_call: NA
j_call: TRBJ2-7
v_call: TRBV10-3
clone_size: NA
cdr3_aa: CAISDPTTYEQYF
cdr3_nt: TGTGCCATCAGTGACCCAACTACCTACGAGCAGTACTTC

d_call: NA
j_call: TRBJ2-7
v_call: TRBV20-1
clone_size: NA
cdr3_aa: CSAPYQGPSYEQYF
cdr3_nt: TGCAGTGCTCCCTACCAGGGGCCATCCTACGAGCAGTACTTC

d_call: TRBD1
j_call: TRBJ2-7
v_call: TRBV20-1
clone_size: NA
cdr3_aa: CSARPGTGRTYEQYF
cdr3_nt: TGCAGTGCTAGACCAGGGACAGGTAGGACATACGAGCAGTACTTC

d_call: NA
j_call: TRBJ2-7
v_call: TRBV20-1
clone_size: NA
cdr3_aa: CSARDLKEIYEQYF
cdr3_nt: TGCAGTGCTAGAGATCTGAAGGAGATATACGAGCAGTACTTC